This T cell receptor beta chain originates from a study of T cells in Graves' hyperthyroidism and ophthalmopathy. About the research overall: Peripheral blood was obtained at initial diagnosis, preceding any treatment.

TCR beta CDR3 sequences were amplified from RNA transcripts. A first-round RT-PCR of the TCR CDR3 used the HTBI primer set. TCRdb processed the multiplex PCR reads anew with MiXCR; each CDR3 protein has one entry. The data contain over 250,000 distinct CDR3 sequences, under 30% of them singletons. This clonotype has ten or more counts. Patients were aged 18 to 65, had disease duration under 2 months, and had newly diagnosed hyperthyroidism. This TCR was recovered from a man in his forties or fifties with Graves' hyperthyroidism that later progressed to Graves' ophthalmopathy. Sequenced: blood.

CDR3 sequence: CAVGDRGFIKTQYF. CDR3 DNA: TGTGCCGTTGGGGACAGGGGGTTCATTAAGACCCAGTACTTC. J is TRBJ2-5 and V is TRBV6-2 or TRBV6-3; 11 bases fit TRBD1. V lost 11 bases and J lost 6; bases outside the gene matches: 11. CDR3 size: 14 residues. Germline CDR1 and CDR2: MNHEY and SVGEGT.